This T cell receptor beta chain derives from a study of T cell repertoires in cytomegalovirus infection. Overall study: Through public TCR beta signatures, both CMV infection and matching HLA type were indicated. General study findings and limits: Ex vivo responses were dominated by HLA-C-restricted CMV-specific TCR beta clonotypes. The study identified carriers of CMV plus the relevant HLA from cumulative public TCR beta family frequency.

This clonotype occurred a few times. Its antigen is as yet unknown. TCRdb processed the reads anew with MiXCR; each CDR3 protein has one entry. This repertoire shows about 490,000 distinct CDR3 sequences, 26% found once; its top ten account for around 13%. Germline V CDR1 and CDR2: SGHRS, YFSETQ. The CDR3 loop spans 15 amino acids. Trimming at V came to 5 bases and at J to 4 bases, leaving 4 bases not matched to a gene. The origin of this receptor is a human donor in good health (CMV status not recorded). Some clones in this sample may be carry-over from other donors' samples. The sequencing input was PBMCs. This chain links TRBV5-1 with TRBJ2-1, with TRBD2 matching 12 bases. In DNA form, the CDR3 reads TGCGCCAGCAGACCACTAGCGGGAGGTTACAATGAGCAGTTCTTC. It encodes CASRPLAGGYNEQFF.